The 25 T cell receptor beta chains given below trace back to one sample, sequenced in a study of cytomegalovirus exposure and HLA in healthy donors (dated by TCRdb to the late 2010s). The protocol used for the library was the immunoSEQ multiplex PCR assay. For the multiplex PCR, a mixture combining 60 forward primers for TCR Vbeta segments and 13 reverse primers for TCR Jbeta segments was used. This immuneACCESS table, as held by TCRdb, lists in-frame sequences with V and J called but not all clones. Of the missing ones, under half trace to an unresolved V gene in checked studies; the others have no known cause. The sample records about 110,000 clones, approximately 71% of which are singletons. Roughly 2.5% of the sample comes from the top ten. The material sequenced was PBMCs. All receptors come from a man aged 40-49 years in good health and CMV-seronegative.

V gene TRBV2 combines with J gene TRBJ2-5, with a tentative D call TRBD1 (6 bases). The length of the CDR3 is 15 residues. CDR1 and CDR2 (germline): SNHLY, FYNNEI. V was clipped by 6 bases and J by 1 base, with 15 bases between them. The CDR3 loop is CASRGKGGPQETQYF. DNA of the CDR3: TGTGCCAGCAGGGGGAAAGGGGGACCCCAAGAGACCCAGTACTTC. Drawing the rest from reference TRBV2 and TRBJ2-5, the complete variable domain is EPEVTQTPSHQVTQMGQEVILRCVPISNHLYFYWYRQILGQKVEFLVSFYNNEISEKSEIFDDQFSVERPDGSNFTLKIRSTKLEDSAMYFCASRGKGGPQETQYFGPGTRLLVL.

This clone was observed a handful of times. V and J are TRBV5-1 and TRBJ1-2; TRBD1 agrees at 8 bases. Germline-derived CDR1 and CDR2 are SGHRS and YFSETQ. The V gene end was trimmed by 4 bases and the J gene end by 5 bases; junction bases not matched to a gene: 10. The CDR3 sequence is 15 residues long. In nucleotides, the CDR3 is TGCGCCAGCAGCATAGCGACAGGGGCGACGTATGGCTACACCTTC. Protein sequence: CASSIATGATYGYTF.

This clone has only a few counts. The chain uses TRBV27 and TRBJ2-3; TRBD1 might be the D (5 bases). The CDR3 sequence is 15 residues long. CDR1 and CDR2 (germline): MNHEY, SMNVEV (reference sequence). The V and J ends lost 4 bases and 0 bases respectively, with 11 bases between them. This chain's CDR3 is CASSSSQGSTDTQYF. CDR3 DNA: TGTGCCAGCAGTTCAAGTCAGGGAAGCACAGATACGCAGTATTTT.

The chain couples TRBV5-8 to TRBJ2-5; D is unresolved. V lost 5 bases to trimming and J lost 0 bases, with 8 bases between them. The CDR3 runs to 13 residues. CDR1 and CDR2 (germline): SGHTS, YDEGEE. In DNA, the CDR3 is TGTGCCAGCAGACCTAGGTACCAAGAGACCCAGTACTTC. It yields the protein CASRPRYQETQYF.

The chain is built from TRBV19 and TRBJ2-7; possibly TRBD1 for D (5 bases). With 4 bases removed from V and 3 bases from J, the gap between germline ends came to 7 bases. The CDR3 sequence is 12 residues long. Germline CDR1 LNHDA, CDR2 SQIVND (reference sequence). CDR3 loop: CASSRGGYEQYF. CDR3 sequence (DNA): TGTGCCAGTAGTAGGGGCGGCTACGAGCAGTACTTC. Combining the CDR3 with reference TRBV19 and TRBJ2-7 gives the whole variable domain DGGITQSPKYLFRKEGQNVTLSCEQNLNHDAMYWYRQDPGQGLRLIYYSQIVNDFQKGDIAEGYSVSREKKESFPLTVTSAQKNPTAFYLCASSRGGYEQYFGPGTRLTVT.

The chain is built from TRBV9 and TRBJ1-6; TRBD1 matches at 8 bases. Germline CDR1 reads SGDLS; CDR2 reads YYNGEE. This CDR3 region has 16 residues. J gave up 4 bases and V 1 base, and 4 bases lay outside the gene matches. CDR3 bases: TGTGCCAGCAGCGTATCGACAGGGGAATATAATTCACCCCTCCACTTT. Protein: CASSVSTGEYNSPLHF.

This rearrangement joins TRBV13 to TRBJ2-3, with 10 nucleotides matching TRBD2. Germline V gene data show CDR1 as PRHDT and CDR2 as FYEKMQ (reference sequence). The CDR3 totals 14 residues. Trimming took 0 bases from V and 6 from J; bases not matched to a gene: 0. The CDR3: CASSLGSGRDTQYF. The CDR3, as DNA: TGTGCCAGCAGCTTAGGTAGCGGGAGGGATACGCAGTATTTT.

The V and J genes are TRBV5-8 and TRBJ2-7, with D tentatively TRBD1 (6 bases). Germline CDR1 and CDR2: SGHTS and YDEGEE. V lost 5 bases to trimming and J lost 7 bases, with 25 bases between them. This CDR3 comprises 16 residues. The chain's CDR3 is CASSLQGAGPRREQYF. As DNA, the CDR3 is TGTGCCAGCAGTTTACAGGGCGCCGGGCCCCGTCGGGAGCAGTACTTC.

The chain employs TRBV10-3 and TRBJ2-2, with TRBD1 matching 8 bases. Looked up from germline, CDR1 is ENHRY and CDR2 is SYGVKD. The V segment lost 5 bases and the J segment 4 bases; nucleotides outside the gene matches: 6. This CDR3 has 15 amino acids. The CDR3 spells CAISLDRDGTGELFF. CDR3 DNA sequence: TGTGCCATCAGTTTGGACAGGGATGGCACCGGGGAGCTGTTTTTT.

J is TRBJ1-4 and V is TRBV6-1, with 7 nucleotides matching TRBD1. V was clipped by 10 bases and J by 4 bases; unmatched bases: 9. CDR1 and CDR2 from the germline V gene are MNHNS and SASEGT. This CDR3 is 14 amino acids long. The CDR3 bases are TGTGCCACGGAATCGGGGACAGATAATGAAAAACTGTTTTTT. It yields the protein CATESGTDNEKLFF.

This clone was detected only once. One end of the junction varies from germline; a read error may be responsible. The rearrangement joins TRBV5-5 to TRBJ1-5; perhaps TRBD1 as D (6 bases). The germline V gene encodes CDR1 SGHKS and CDR2 YYEKEE (reference sequence). The length of the CDR3 is 16 residues. The CDR3 spells CASSSDGQLSNQLQHF. The CDR3 bases are TGTGCCAGCAGTTCCGATGGACAGCTAAGCAATCAGCTCCAGCATTTT.

The V gene is TRBV7-3, the J gene TRBJ2-6; 10 nucleotides match TRBD1. Germline values: CDR1 SGHTA, CDR2 FQGTGA. This CDR3 comprises 17 residues. Losses at the gene ends were 5 bases for V and 4 bases for J; bases not matched to a gene: 8. CDR3 DNA sequence: TGTGCCAGCAGCCCATCGGGGACAGGGGAGGGGGCCAACGTCCTGACTTTC. Its protein is CASSPSGTGEGANVLTF.

The chain links TRBV20-1 to TRBJ1-1; possible D gene TRBD1, 5 bases. There are 11 residues in the CDR3. Germline CDR1 is DFQATT and CDR2 is SNEGSKA (reference sequence). Between the trimmed V and J ends, which lost 6 bases and 7 bases, there was a span of 12 bases. CDR3: CSASDRHEAFF. The CDR3 DNA is TGCAGTGCCTCCGACAGACATGAAGCTTTCTTT.

This chain connects TRBV10-2 to TRBJ2-7; possible D gene TRBD1, 5 bases. The V end lost 2 bases, the J end lost 7 bases, and 9 bases lay between the germline ends. Germline V lookup: CDR1 WSHSY, CDR2 SAAADI. The CDR3 sequence is 12 residues long. As DNA, the CDR3 is TGCGCCAGCAGTGAGACCAGACAGGAGCAGTACTTC. It yields the protein CASSETRQEQYF.

The rearrangement joins TRBV21-1 to TRBJ1-5; the table gives TRBD1 as D, unverified against the DNA. TRBV21-1 counts as a pseudogene. The CDR3 consists of 17 residues. CDR3 amino acids: CASRRKRWQGAWQPQHF. CDR3 sequence (DNA): TGTGCCAGCAGGAGAAAAAGGTGGCAGGGGGCCTGGCAGCCCCAGCATTTT.

This chain links TRBV11-2 with TRBJ1-6; weak D call: TRBD1 (5 bases). From germline, CDR1 is SGHAT and CDR2 FQNNGV. The length of the CDR3 is 14 residues. V was cut by 7 bases and J by 6 bases, with 13 bases left in between. The DNA of the CDR3 is TGTGCCAGCAACCTCAGGGCTGGTAATTCACCCCTCCACTTT. Translating gives CASNLRAGNSPLHF. The variable domain in full, with the rest retrieved from reference TRBV11-2 and TRBJ1-6, is EAGVAQSPRYKIIEKRQSVAFWCNPISGHATLYWYQQILGQGPKLLIQFQNNGVVDDSQLPKDRFSAERLKGVDSTLKIQPAKLEDSAVYLCASNLRAGNSPLHFGNGTRLTVT.

This clone is a singleton in its sample. The V gene is TRBV12-5, the J gene TRBJ2-7; D gene uncertain. With 0 bases removed from V and 7 bases from J, the gap between germline ends came to 10 bases. The CDR3 contains 13 residues. Germline V lookup: CDR1 LGHNT, CDR2 FRNRAP. The CDR3 spells CASGLVEVREQYF. The CDR3 DNA reads as TGTGCTAGTGGTTTGGTAGAGGTCCGGGAGCAGTACTTC. The variable domain in full, with the rest retrieved from reference TRBV12-5 and TRBJ2-7, is DARVTQTPRHKVTEMGQEVTMRCQPILGHNTVFWYRQTMMQGLELLAYFRNRAPLDDSGMPKDRFSAEMPDATLATLKIQPSEPRDSAVYFCASGLVEVREQYFGPGTRLTVT.

The chain uses TRBV11-2 and TRBJ2-5, with TRBD2 identical over 9 bases. The germline V gene has CDR1 SGHAT and CDR2 FQNNGV. This CDR3 is 17 amino acids long. The junction had 14 bases not matched to a gene; V was cut back by 5 bases and J by 4 bases. The DNA of the CDR3 is TGTGCCAGCAGCCTCCCCCTTGAGCGGGGGGTAGGAGAGACCCAGTACTTC. It yields the protein CASSLPLERGVGETQYF.

This clone has a handful of counts. The chain couples TRBV27 to TRBJ2-3, with a tentative D call TRBD1 (6 bases). The germline CDR1 and CDR2 sequences are MNHEY and SMNVEV (reference sequence). The V end was cut by 4 bases, the J end by 4 bases, with 21 bases between. The CDR3 spans 17 residues. This chain's CDR3 is CASSWGHPGIKADTQYF. The DNA for the CDR3 is TGTGCCAGCAGTTGGGGACACCCAGGGATCAAGGCAGATACGCAGTATTTT.

This rearrangement joins TRBV19 to TRBJ2-5, with 10 nucleotides matching TRBD1. The germline V gene has CDR1 LNHDA and CDR2 SQIVND (reference sequence). The CDR3 is made up of 14 amino acids. The ends lost 5 bases at V and 7 bases at J; junction bases unmatched: 7. CDR3 DNA sequence: TGTGCCAGTAGTCGACAGGGGGCGGGAGGGACCCAGTACTTC. As protein: CASSRQGAGGTQYF.

This clone has only one observation. The J gene is TRBJ2-1, the V gene TRBV27; a possible D gene is TRBD2 (5 bases). CDR3 length: 14 residues. The V end lost 1 base, the J end lost 8 bases, and 12 bases lay between the germline ends. Germline assignment: CDR1 MNHEY and CDR2 SMNVEV (reference sequence). CDR3 coding DNA: TGTGCCAGCAGTTTATACACTCGGAGGCATGAGCAGTTCTTC. Protein product: CASSLYTRRHEQFF.

This sequence joins TRBV29-1 and TRBJ2-5; weak D call: TRBD2 (5 bases). Germline assignment: CDR1 SQVTM and CDR2 ANQGSEA. This CDR3 spans 14 amino acids. The ends were cut back, 6 bases at V and 0 bases at J, with 14 bases in the middle. The CDR3 region has the DNA TGCAGCGTCCACCAGACTATCCACCAAGAGACCCAGTACTTC. It specifies CSVHQTIHQETQYF.

The chain joins TRBV5-1 to TRBJ2-1; 10 positions agree with TRBD1. CDR1 and CDR2 (germline): SGHRS, YFSETQ. The CDR3 covers 16 residues. V shed 4 bases, J shed 8 bases, and the junction held 12 bases outside the gene matches. CDR3 residues: CASSPGGGQGFHEQFF. In nucleotides, the CDR3 is TGCGCCAGCAGCCCGGGGGGGGGACAGGGGTTCCATGAGCAGTTCTTC.

The CDR3 coding sequence is TGTGCCAGCAGTGAGCTCCCGCGGCCCGGAGAACCAAATGAGCAGTTCTTC. Amino acids: CASSELPRPGEPNEQFF. The chain links TRBV6-1 to TRBJ2-1, with D hard to call. Germline CDR1 MNHNS, CDR2 SASEGT. The CDR3 length is 17 residues. V dropped 3 bases and J dropped 7 bases, with 22 bases sitting between them.

This clone was detected only once. The chain recombines TRBV29-1 with TRBJ2-7, with D perhaps TRBD1 (6 bases). V was pared by 1 base and J by 6 bases, with 10 bases between. Germline V lookup: CDR1 SQVTM, CDR2 ANQGSEA. The CDR3 length is 12 residues. The CDR3 is CSVEVGAAEQYF. CDR3 bases: TGCAGCGTTGAAGTGGGGGCGGCCGAGCAGTACTTC.